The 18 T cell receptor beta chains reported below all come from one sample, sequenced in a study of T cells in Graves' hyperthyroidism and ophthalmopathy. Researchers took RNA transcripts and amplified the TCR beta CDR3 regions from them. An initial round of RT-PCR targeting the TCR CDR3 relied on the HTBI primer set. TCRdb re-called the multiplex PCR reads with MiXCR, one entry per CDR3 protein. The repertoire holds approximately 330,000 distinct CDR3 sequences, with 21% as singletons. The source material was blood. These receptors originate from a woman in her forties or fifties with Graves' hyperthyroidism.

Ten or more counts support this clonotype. The CDR3 DNA follows: TGTGCCAGCAGTGAACAGGGCTCAGTTAACAATCAGCCCCAGCATTTT. The encoded protein is CASSEQGSVNNQPQHF. This sequence joins TRBV2 and TRBJ1-5; D is perhaps TRBD1 (5 bases). This CDR3 comprises 16 residues. The germline V and J ends were trimmed by 2 bases and 3 bases, with 14 bases remaining between them. Looked up from germline, CDR1 is SNHLY and CDR2 is FYNNEI.

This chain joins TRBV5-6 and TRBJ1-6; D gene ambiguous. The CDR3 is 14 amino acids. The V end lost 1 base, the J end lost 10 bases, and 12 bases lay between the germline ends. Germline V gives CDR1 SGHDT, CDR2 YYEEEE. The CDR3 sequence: CASSLRGNSSPLHF. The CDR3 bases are TGTGCCAGCAGCTTGCGGGGAAACAGCTCACCCCTCCACTTT.

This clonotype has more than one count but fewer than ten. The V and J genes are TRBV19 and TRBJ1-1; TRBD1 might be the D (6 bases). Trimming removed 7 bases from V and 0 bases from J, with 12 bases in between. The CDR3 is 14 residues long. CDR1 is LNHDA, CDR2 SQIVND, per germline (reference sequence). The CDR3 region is CASTTTGMNTEAFF. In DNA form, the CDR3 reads TGTGCCAGTACGACGACAGGCATGAACACTGAAGCTTTCTTT. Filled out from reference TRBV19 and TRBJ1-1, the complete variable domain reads DGGITQSPKYLFRKEGQNVTLSCEQNLNHDAMYWYRQDPGQGLRLIYYSQIVNDFQKGDIAEGYSVSREKKESFPLTVTSAQKNPTAFYLCASTTTGMNTEAFFGQGTRLTVV.

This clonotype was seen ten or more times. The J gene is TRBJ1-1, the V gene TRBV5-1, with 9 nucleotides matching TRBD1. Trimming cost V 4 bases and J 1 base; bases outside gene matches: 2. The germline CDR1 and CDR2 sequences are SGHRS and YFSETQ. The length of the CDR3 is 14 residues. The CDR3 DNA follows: TGCGCCAGCAGCATGGACAGGGGGAACACTGAAGCTTTCTTT. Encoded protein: CASSMDRGNTEAFF.

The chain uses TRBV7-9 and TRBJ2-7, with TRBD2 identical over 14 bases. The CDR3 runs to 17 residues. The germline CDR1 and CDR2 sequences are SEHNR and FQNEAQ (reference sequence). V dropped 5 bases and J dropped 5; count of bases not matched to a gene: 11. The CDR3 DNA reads TGTGCCAGCAGCACGACTAGCGGGAGGGGTAGCGCGAACGAGCAGTACTTC. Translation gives CASSTTSGRGSANEQYF.

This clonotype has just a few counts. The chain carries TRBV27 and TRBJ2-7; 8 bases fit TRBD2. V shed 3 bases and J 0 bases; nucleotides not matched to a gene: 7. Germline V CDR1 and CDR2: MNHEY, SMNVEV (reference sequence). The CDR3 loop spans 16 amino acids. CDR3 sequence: CASSFRTSPSSYEQYF. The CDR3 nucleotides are TGTGCCAGCAGTTTCCGGACTAGCCCTAGCTCCTACGAGCAGTACTTC.

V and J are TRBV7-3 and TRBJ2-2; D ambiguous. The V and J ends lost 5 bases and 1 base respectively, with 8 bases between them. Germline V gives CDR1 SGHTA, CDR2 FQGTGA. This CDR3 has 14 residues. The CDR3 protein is CASSQDENTGELFF. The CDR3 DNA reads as TGTGCCAGCAGCCAGGACGAGAACACCGGGGAGCTGTTTTTT.

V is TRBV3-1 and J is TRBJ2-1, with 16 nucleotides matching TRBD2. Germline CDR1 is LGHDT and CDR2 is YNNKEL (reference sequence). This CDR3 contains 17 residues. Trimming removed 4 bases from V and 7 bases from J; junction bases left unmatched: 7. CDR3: CASSLRGLAGGLNEQFF. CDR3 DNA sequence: TGTGCCAGCAGCCTCCGGGGACTAGCGGGGGGGCTGAATGAGCAGTTCTTC.

Written as DNA, the CDR3 is TGTGCCAGCAGCCTCGGGACTAGCGGGCTTTCCTACAATGAGCAGTTCTTC. Amino acids: CASSLGTSGLSYNEQFF. V and J are TRBV3-1 and TRBJ2-1, with 12 bases identical to TRBD2. The V gene's germline CDR1 is LGHDT and CDR2 YNNKEL (reference sequence). The CDR3 totals 17 residues. Trimming cost V 4 bases and J 1 base; bases outside gene matches: 5.

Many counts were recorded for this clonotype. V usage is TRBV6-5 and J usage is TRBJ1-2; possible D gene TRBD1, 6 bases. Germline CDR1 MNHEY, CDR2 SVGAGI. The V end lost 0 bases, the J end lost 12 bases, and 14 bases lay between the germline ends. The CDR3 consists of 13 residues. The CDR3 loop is CASSYSTGQDHTF. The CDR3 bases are TGTGCCAGCAGTTACTCGACGGGACAAGACCACACCTTC.

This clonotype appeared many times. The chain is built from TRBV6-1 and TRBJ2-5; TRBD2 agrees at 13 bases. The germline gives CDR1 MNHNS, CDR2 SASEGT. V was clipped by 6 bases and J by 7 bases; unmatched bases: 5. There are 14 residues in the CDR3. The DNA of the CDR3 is TGTGCCAGCAGCGGGACTAGCGGGACTGGGACCCAGTACTTC. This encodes CASSGTSGTGTQYF.

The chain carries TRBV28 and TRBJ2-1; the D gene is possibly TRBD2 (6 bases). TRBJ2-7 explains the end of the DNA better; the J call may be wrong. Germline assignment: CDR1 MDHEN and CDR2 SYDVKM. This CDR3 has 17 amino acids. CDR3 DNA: TGTGCCAGCAGCTCCTTGGGGGGAGACCGGCACTACAATGAGCAGTACTTC. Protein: CASSSLGGDRHYNEQYF.

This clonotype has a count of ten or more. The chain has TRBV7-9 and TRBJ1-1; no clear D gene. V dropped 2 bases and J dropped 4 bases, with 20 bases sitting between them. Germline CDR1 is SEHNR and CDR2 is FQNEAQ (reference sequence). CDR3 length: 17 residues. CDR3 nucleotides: TGTGCCAGCAGCTTATCGAACAGTAGGGCCCGGCGCACTGAAGCTTTCTTT. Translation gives CASSLSNSRARRTEAFF.

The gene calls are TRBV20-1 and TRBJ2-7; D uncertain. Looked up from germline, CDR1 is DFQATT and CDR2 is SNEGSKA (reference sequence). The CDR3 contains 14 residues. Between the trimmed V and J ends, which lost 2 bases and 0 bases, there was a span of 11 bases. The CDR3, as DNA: TGCAGTGCTAGAAAACCCGATTCCTCCTACGAGCAGTACTTC. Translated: CSARKPDSSYEQYF.

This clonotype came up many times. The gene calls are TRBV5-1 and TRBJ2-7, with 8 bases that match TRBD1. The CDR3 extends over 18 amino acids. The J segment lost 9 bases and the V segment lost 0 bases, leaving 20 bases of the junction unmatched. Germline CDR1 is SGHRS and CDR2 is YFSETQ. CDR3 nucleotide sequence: TGCGCCAGCAGCTTGGATCTAGTTACAGGACAGGGTGGGATCGGGCAGTACTTC. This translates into CASSLDLVTGQGGIGQYF.

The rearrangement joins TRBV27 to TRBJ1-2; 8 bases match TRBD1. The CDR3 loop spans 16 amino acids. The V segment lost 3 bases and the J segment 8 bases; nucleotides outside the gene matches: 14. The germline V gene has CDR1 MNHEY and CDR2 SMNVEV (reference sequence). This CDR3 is CASSLGTGGSLGGYTF. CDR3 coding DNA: TGTGCCAGCAGTTTGGGGACAGGAGGATCCCTAGGCGGCTACACCTTC.

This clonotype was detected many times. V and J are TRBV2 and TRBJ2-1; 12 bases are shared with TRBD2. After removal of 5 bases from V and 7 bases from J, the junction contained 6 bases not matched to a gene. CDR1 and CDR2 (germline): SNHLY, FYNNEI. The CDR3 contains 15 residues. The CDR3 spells CASSPLAGGWNEQFF. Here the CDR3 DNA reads TGTGCCAGCAGTCCTCTAGCGGGAGGGTGGAATGAGCAGTTCTTC.

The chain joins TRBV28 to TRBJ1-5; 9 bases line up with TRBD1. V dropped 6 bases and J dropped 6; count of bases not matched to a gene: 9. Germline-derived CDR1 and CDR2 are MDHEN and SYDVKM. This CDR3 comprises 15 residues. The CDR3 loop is CASRARDRAVQPQHF. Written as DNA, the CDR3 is TGTGCCAGCAGAGCCCGGGACAGGGCTGTTCAGCCCCAGCATTTT. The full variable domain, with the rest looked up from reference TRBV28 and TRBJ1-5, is DVKVTQSSRYLVKRTGEKVFLECVQDMDHENMFWYRQDPGLGLRLIYFSYDVKMKEKGDIPEGYSVSREKKERFSLILESASTNQTSMYLCASRARDRAVQPQHFGDGTRLSIL.